One and the same sample provided the 25 T cell receptor beta chains below, sequenced in a study of tissue T cells after allogeneic stem cell transplantation. TCRdb keeps only in-frame clones here, not all; method: immunoSEQ multiplex PCR. The sample records some 25,000 clones, about 89% being singletons. The sequences come from blood, collected before transplantation. Source of these receptors: a male donor aged 60 or over who later had graft-versus-host disease after an allogeneic stem cell transplant.

V usage is TRBV30 and J usage is TRBJ1-5; 8 bases fit TRBD1. Trimming cost V 2 bases and J 6 bases; bases outside gene matches: 6. CDR3 size: 14 residues. Germline CDR1 is GTSNPN and CDR2 is SVGIG (reference sequence). CDR3 coding DNA: TGTGCCTGGAGTCTGGCAGGGGGCGGTCAGCCCCAGCATTTT. Translation gives CAWSLAGGGQPQHF. The full variable domain, its missing parts supplied by reference TRBV30 and TRBJ1-5, is SQTIHQWPATLVQPVGSPLSLECTVEGTSNPNLYWYRQAAGRGLQLLFYSVGIGQISSEVPQNLSASRPQDRQFILSSKKLLLSDSGFYLCAWSLAGGGQPQHFGDGTRLSIL.

The CDR3 bases are TGTGCCAGCAGCTCCTCTTCGGTAGCGGGAGGACTCACCGGGGAGCTGTTTTTT. Translating it yields CASSSSSVAGGLTGELFF. The V gene is TRBV7-2, the J gene TRBJ2-2, with 10 positions matching TRBD2. The CDR3 spans 18 residues. V lost 4 bases and J lost 4; bases outside the gene matches: 12. Germline V gene data show CDR1 as SGHTA and CDR2 as FQGNSA.

A note on this clone: This same CDR3 is encoded by further DNA sequences in the sample. The rearrangement links TRBV14 to TRBJ1-1; the match to TRBD1 covers 7 bases. This CDR3 is 13 amino acids long. Germline V gene sequence: CDR1 SGHDN, CDR2 FVKESK. The V and J ends lost 5 bases and 5 bases, in that order; junction bases with no gene match: 5. The CDR3 loop reads CASSRQGRTEAFF. The CDR3 DNA sequence: TGTGCCAGCAGCAGACAGGGTAGGACTGAAGCTTTCTTT.

V and J are TRBV24-1 and TRBJ2-5; 9 bases match TRBD1. The CDR3 length is 16 residues. Germline V lookup: CDR1 KGHDR, CDR2 SFDVKD. J was trimmed by 4 bases and V by 2 bases; bases with no gene match: 7. Here the CDR3 reads CATSDYIQGARETQYF. The CDR3 nucleotides are TGTGCCACCAGTGATTATATACAGGGGGCGAGAGAGACCCAGTACTTC.

The chain employs TRBV3-1 (or the pseudogene TRBV3-2) and TRBJ2-2, with D perhaps assigned TRBD1 or TRBD2 (5 bases each). CDR3 length: 17 amino acids. Trimming stripped 3 bases from V and 2 bases from J, with 16 bases between. Germline V gene sequence: CDR1 LGHDT, CDR2 YNNKEL (reference sequence). The CDR3 sequence is CASSQFPGTLNTGELFF. The CDR3 coding sequence is TGTGCCAGCAGCCAGTTCCCCGGGACCCTAAACACCGGGGAGCTGTTTTTT.

The rearrangement joins TRBV18 to TRBJ2-7, with D possibly matching TRBD1 (6 bases). Germline CDR1 is KGHSH and CDR2 is LQKENI. Deletions cut 3 bases from V and 5 bases from J, with 14 bases between. There are 14 residues in the CDR3. The CDR3 coding sequence is TGTGCCAGCTCACCGGGGCAGGGGCTGAACGAGCAGTACTTC. Translation gives CASSPGQGLNEQYF.

The CDR3 sequence is CASSSGQGAGSYNSPLHF. DNA for the CDR3: TGTGCCAGCAGCTCTGGACAGGGGGCAGGGTCCTATAATTCACCCCTCCACTTT. The chain uses TRBV5-4 and TRBJ1-6, with 11 bases aligning to TRBD1. The CDR3 consists of 18 residues. Germline CDR1 reads SGHNT; CDR2 reads YYREEE (reference sequence). V lost 3 bases, J lost 1 base, and 6 bases stayed unmatched.

This sequence joins TRBV19 and TRBJ2-7; no firm D call. Deletions cut 5 bases from V and 4 bases from J, with 21 bases between. Looked up from germline, CDR1 is LNHDA and CDR2 is SQIVND (reference sequence). This CDR3 region has 16 residues. CDR3 loop: CASSSPGRRSLYEQYF. The CDR3 DNA follows: TGTGCCAGTAGTTCGCCCGGTCGCAGGTCCTTATACGAGCAGTACTTC. Combining the CDR3 with reference TRBV19 and TRBJ2-7 gives the whole variable domain DGGITQSPKYLFRKEGQNVTLSCEQNLNHDAMYWYRQDPGQGLRLIYYSQIVNDFQKGDIAEGYSVSREKKESFPLTVTSAQKNPTAFYLCASSSPGRRSLYEQYFGPGTRLTVT.

The genes are TRBV6-2 or TRBV6-3 and TRBJ2-1; 8 bases fit TRBD2. V shed 6 bases, J shed 9 bases, and the junction held 25 bases outside the gene matches. CDR3 size: 19 residues. The V gene's germline CDR1 is MNHEY and CDR2 SVGEGT. In nucleotides, the CDR3 is TGTGCCAGCAGCCCGGTATATGGATCGAGCGGGAGAGTTGGAGTTGAGCAGTTCTTC. Translating gives CASSPVYGSSGRVGVEQFF.

The chain uses TRBV6-7 and TRBJ1-1; 10 bases are shared with TRBD1. TRBV6-7 is placed among ORFs of uncertain function. J gave up 2 bases and V 2 bases, and 2 bases lay outside the gene matches. CDR3 length equals 15 residues. CDR3 coding DNA: TGTGCCAGCAGTTACGACAGGGGGCCAAACACTGAAGCTTTCTTT. It yields the protein CASSYDRGPNTEAFF.

This clone has a single count. J is TRBJ2-3 and V is TRBV19; TRBD2 matches at 10 bases. This CDR3 spans 16 amino acids. J lost 10 bases, V lost 1 base, and 11 bases had no gene match. Germline V gene data show CDR1 as LNHDA and CDR2 as SQIVND (reference sequence). CDR3: CASSIGELAGNWAQYF. CDR3 nucleotides: TGTGCCAGTAGTATAGGGGAACTAGCGGGAAATTGGGCGCAGTATTTT.

The J gene is TRBJ1-2, the V gene TRBV9, with D possibly TRBD1 on 5 matching bases. V shed 3 bases and J shed 4 bases, with 16 bases lying between them. The germline gives CDR1 SGDLS, CDR2 YYNGEE. CDR3 length: 15 residues. CDR3 nucleotide sequence: TGTGCCAGCAGCGCGGATGGGGCTGTAGGCTATGGCTACACCTTC. This gives the protein CASSADGAVGYGYTF.

V and J are TRBV4-2 and TRBJ1-1; 8 nucleotides line up with TRBD1. This CDR3 contains 12 residues. Germline V gives CDR1 LGHNA, CDR2 YNFKEQ. V lost 5 bases and J lost 10; bases outside the gene matches: 6. The CDR3 reads CASSYGQGGAFF. CDR3 nucleotides: TGTGCCAGCAGCTATGGACAGGGCGGAGCTTTCTTT.

This clone showed up just once. This chain connects TRBV19 to TRBJ1-1, with TRBD1 identical over 9 bases. This CDR3 has 16 amino acids. J lost 4 bases, V lost 3 bases, and 9 bases had no gene match. From germline, CDR1 is LNHDA and CDR2 SQIVND (reference sequence). CDR3 in DNA: TGTGCCAGTAGTATCGTGAAGACAGGGGGTTCCACTGAAGCTTTCTTT. It specifies CASSIVKTGGSTEAFF. The entire variable domain, with the rest obtained from reference TRBV19 and TRBJ1-1, is as follows: DGGITQSPKYLFRKEGQNVTLSCEQNLNHDAMYWYRQDPGQGLRLIYYSQIVNDFQKGDIAEGYSVSREKKESFPLTVTSAQKNPTAFYLCASSIVKTGGSTEAFFGQGTRLTVV.

The rearrangement joins TRBV28 to TRBJ2-7; either TRBD1 or TRBD2 may supply D (5 bases each). This CDR3 contains 13 residues. Deletions cut 8 bases from V and 3 bases from J, with 14 bases between. Germline V gene lookup returns CDR1 MDHEN and CDR2 SYDVKM. The CDR3: CASRDPSNYEQYF. In DNA form, the CDR3 reads TGTGCCAGCCGGGACCCATCAAACTACGAGCAGTACTTC.

This clone has more than one count but fewer than ten. The chain employs TRBV5-1 and TRBJ2-6; the D gene is possibly TRBD1 (5 bases). The CDR3 totals 15 residues. Deletions cut 0 bases from V and 2 bases from J, with 6 bases between. Germline CDR1 is SGHRS and CDR2 is YFSETQ. The CDR3 DNA reads TGCGCCAGCAGCTTGGCAGGGCCTGGGGCCAACGTCCTGACTTTC. Its protein is CASSLAGPGANVLTF. Supplemented by reference TRBV5-1 and TRBJ2-6, the full variable domain reads KAGVTQTPRYLIKTRGQQVTLSCSPISGHRSVSWYQQTPGQGLQFLFEYFSETQRNKGNFPGRFSGRQFSNSRSEMNVSTLELGDSALYLCASSLAGPGANVLTFGAGSRLTVL.

This chain links TRBV2 with TRBJ2-5, with D possibly being TRBD2 (5 bases). Trimming removed 8 bases from V and 0 bases from J, with 7 bases in between. Germline V gene sequence: CDR1 SNHLY, CDR2 FYNNEI. CDR3 length: 12 residues. Here the CDR3 DNA reads TGTGCCAGCGGGAGAAACCAAGAGACCCAGTACTTC. Translating gives CASGRNQETQYF.

The chain carries TRBV19 and TRBJ2-5, with TRBD2 identical over 10 bases. Losses at the gene ends were 7 bases for V and 2 bases for J; bases not matched to a gene: 7. CDR3 length: 15 amino acids. Germline CDR1 is LNHDA and CDR2 is SQIVND (reference sequence). In nucleotides, the CDR3 is TGTGCCAGTAACACAAGGACTAGCGGACAAGAGACCCAGTACTTC. It codes for CASNTRTSGQETQYF.

A few counts support this clone. The chain joins TRBV3-1 (or the pseudogene TRBV3-2) to TRBJ1-5, with TRBD1 as a possible D gene (6 bases). The CDR3 runs to 14 residues. CDR1 and CDR2 from the germline V gene are LGHDT and YNNKEL (reference sequence). V was pared by 4 bases and J by 6 bases, with 13 bases between. CDR3 nucleotide sequence: TGTGCCAGCAGCCGTTTCAGGGGATCTCAGCCCCAGCATTTT. Its protein product is CASSRFRGSQPQHF.

The chain joins TRBV18 to TRBJ1-1; 7 nucleotides match TRBD1. From germline, CDR1 is KGHSH and CDR2 LQKENI. This CDR3 comprises 14 residues. Trimming took 1 base from V and 6 from J; bases not matched to a gene: 5. In nucleotides, the CDR3 is TGTGCCAGCTCACCACGAGACAGGGCCCCTGAAGCTTTCTTT. It codes for CASSPRDRAPEAFF.

The chain employs TRBV2 and TRBJ2-7, with no clear D. This CDR3 has 15 residues. V gave up 4 bases and J gave up 2 bases, with 15 bases separating them. The germline CDR1 and CDR2 sequences are SNHLY and FYNNEI. CDR3 bases: TGTGCCAGCAGTGGGGGTGGGGTTTCTACCTACGAGCAGTACTTC. Translation: CASSGGGVSTYEQYF.

The chain recombines TRBV6-5 with TRBJ2-2; D ambiguous. Germline CDR1 MNHEY, CDR2 SVGAGI. The length of the CDR3 is 13 residues. The V end was cut by 5 bases, the J end by 1 base, with 5 bases between. CDR3 bases: TGTGCCAGCAGTCGAATGAACACCGGGGAGCTGTTTTTT. Translated, it gives CASSRMNTGELFF.

This rearrangement joins TRBV15 to TRBJ2-7, with D uncertain. CDR1 is LNHNV and CDR2 is YYDKDF in the germline V gene (reference sequence). Trimming took off 1 base at V and 1 base at J, with 8 bases between the two ends. This CDR3 has 14 residues. CDR3 nucleotide sequence: TGTGCCACCAGCAGAGTGGGCAGGTCCTACGAGCAGTACTTC. Its translation: CATSRVGRSYEQYF.

The CDR3 is CAGRTGGSRYEQYF. The DNA for the CDR3 is TGTGCCGGCCGGACAGGGGGTAGTAGGTACGAGCAGTACTTC. The chain carries TRBV2 and TRBJ2-7; 10 bases agree with TRBD1. The CDR3 is made up of 14 amino acids. The germline gives CDR1 SNHLY, CDR2 FYNNEI. Trimming took 11 bases from V and 4 from J; bases not matched to a gene: 11.

The gene calls are TRBV6-5 and TRBJ1-1, with a possible D match to TRBD1 (6 bases). The germline CDR1 and CDR2 sequences are MNHEY and SVGAGI. The CDR3 runs to 14 residues. Trimming removed 5 bases at V and 2 bases at J, with 12 bases between. CDR3 in amino acids: CASSLQGTNTEAFF. CDR3 sequence (DNA): TGTGCCAGCAGTCTACAGGGTACCAACACTGAAGCTTTCTTT.